Listed here are 29 T cell receptor beta chains from one sample, sequenced in a study of radiation and T cells in renal cell carcinoma. The treatment is: 15 Gy SBRT to primary tumor, nephrectomy 4 weeks later. The repertoire was sequenced with immunoSEQ multiplex PCR; TCRdb's copy has only in-frame clones and lacks some. The table includes approximately 18,000 clones, 55% to 65% detected once. Material: tumor tissue, obtained from a patient whose treatment included radiotherapy and nephrectomy. These receptors all stem from an older woman with renal cell carcinoma.

This rearrangement joins TRBV7-2 to TRBJ1-5, with TRBD1 matching over 7 bases. Germline V lookup: CDR1 SGHTA, CDR2 FQGNSA. CDR3 length: 15 residues. V lost 1 base to trimming and J lost 7 bases; unmatched junction nucleotides: 7. CDR3 region: CASSLVGRGKQPQHF. The CDR3 nucleotides read TGTGCCAGCAGCTTAGTGGGCAGGGGGAAGCAGCCCCAGCATTTT. The whole variable domain, filled in from reference TRBV7-2 and TRBJ1-5, reads GAGVSQSPSNKVTEKGKDVELRCDPISGHTALYWYRQSLGQGLEFLIYFQGNSAPDKSGLPSDRFSAERTGGSVSTLTIQRTQQEDSAVYLCASSLVGRGKQPQHFGDGTRLSIL.

For this clone: The junction does not match germline at one end; this may be a read error. The J gene is TRBJ1-6, the V gene TRBV7-3; the D gene is possibly TRBD1 (6 bases). The CDR3 contains 15 residues. Germline values: CDR1 SGHTA, CDR2 FQGTGA. The CDR3 bases are TGTGCCAACAGCTTAAGTTCCACAGGGCAGTCACCCCTCCACTTT. Its protein product is CANSLSSTGQSPLHF.

The chain uses TRBV7-9 and TRBJ2-1; TRBD2 agrees at 7 bases. This CDR3 is built from 16 residues. The junction had 11 bases not matched to a gene; V was cut back by 5 bases and J by 4 bases. Germline V gene data show CDR1 as SEHNR and CDR2 as FQNEAQ (reference sequence). The CDR3 loop reads CASSQPLSGVYNEQFF. CDR3 bases: TGTGCCAGCAGCCAGCCCCTCAGCGGGGTATACAATGAGCAGTTCTTC.

This rearrangement joins TRBV9 to TRBJ2-3; D is possibly TRBD2 (5 bases). The CDR3 is made up of 11 amino acids. Germline CDR1 and CDR2: SGDLS and YYNGEE. The V end lost 0 bases, the J end lost 10 bases, and 6 bases lay between the germline ends. This CDR3 reads CASSVGLSQYF. CDR3 in DNA: TGTGCCAGCAGCGTAGGACTATCGCAGTATTTT.

The rearrangement uses TRBV15 and TRBJ1-4; TRBD1 aligns across 7 bases. The CDR3 loop spans 15 amino acids. Germline trimming cut 0 bases from V and 6 bases from J; bases unmatched to any gene: 4. CDR1 and CDR2 (germline): LNHNV, YYDKDF (reference sequence). CDR3 region: CATSREGTGDEKLFF. The DNA of the CDR3 is TGTGCCACCAGCAGAGAGGGTACAGGGGATGAAAAACTGTTTTTT.

This chain links TRBV5-4 with TRBJ2-3, with 10 bases fitting TRBD2. The CDR3 totals 15 residues. V trimming: 1 base; J trimming: 4 bases; junction bases outside the gene matches: 3. Germline V gene sequence: CDR1 SGHNT, CDR2 YYREEE (reference sequence). This CDR3 reads CASSLSGGAADTQYF. The CDR3 bases are TGTGCCAGCAGCTTGAGCGGGGGGGCCGCAGATACGCAGTATTTT. Variable domain in full (rest from reference TRBV5-4 and TRBJ2-3): ETGVTQSPTHLIKTRGQQVTLRCSSQSGHNTVSWYQQALGQGPQFIFQYYREEENGRGNFPPRFSGLQFPNYSSELNVNALELDDSALYLCASSLSGGAADTQYFGPGTRLTVL.

The CDR3 loop is CASSLGGNEKLFF. The CDR3 nucleotides are TGTGCCAGCAGTTTAGGGGGTAATGAAAAACTGTTTTTT. The chain couples TRBV27 to TRBJ1-4; possibly TRBD1 for D (5 bases). V was clipped by 2 bases and J by 4 bases, with 5 bases between them. CDR1 and CDR2 (germline): MNHEY, SMNVEV (reference sequence). The CDR3 totals 13 residues.

V is TRBV19 and J is TRBJ1-1; D call uncertain. The CDR3 contains 14 residues. The V end was cut by 3 bases, the J end by 4 bases, with 12 bases between. CDR1 and CDR2 from the germline V gene are LNHDA and SQIVND (reference sequence). The CDR3 spells CASSIGSLSTEAFF. In DNA, the CDR3 is TGTGCCAGTAGTATTGGGTCTCTGAGCACTGAAGCTTTCTTT. The variable domain in full, with the rest retrieved from reference TRBV19 and TRBJ1-1, is DGGITQSPKYLFRKEGQNVTLSCEQNLNHDAMYWYRQDPGQGLRLIYYSQIVNDFQKGDIAEGYSVSREKKESFPLTVTSAQKNPTAFYLCASSIGSLSTEAFFGQGTRLTVV.

This rearrangement joins TRBV25-1 to TRBJ2-5; 8 bases map to TRBD1. The CDR3 has 15 amino acids. Trimming took 3 bases from V and 3 from J; bases not matched to a gene: 6. CDR1 MGHDK and CDR2 SYGVNS come from the germline V gene. DNA of the CDR3: TGTGCCAGCAGTGACCCAGGGACAGGAAAAGAGACCCAGTACTTC. It encodes CASSDPGTGKETQYF.

A note on this clone: A read error may account for a junction end that differs from germline. This chain joins TRBV11-2 and TRBJ2-1, with 9 nucleotides matching TRBD2. Germline loops: CDR1 SGHAT, CDR2 FQNNGV. CDR3 size: 15 residues. The CDR3 DNA reads TGTGCCAGCAGCTCGCCCGGGACTAGCTACGATGAGCAGTTCTTC. Its translation is CASSSPGTSYDEQFF.

This clone has just a few counts. The chain's CDR3 is CASSLLLGSSYNSPLHF. For the CDR3, the DNA is TGTGCCAGCAGTTTGTTGTTGGGGAGCTCCTATAATTCACCCCTCCACTTT. V is TRBV27 and J is TRBJ1-6; no clear D. The CDR3 has 17 amino acids. Trimming took 3 bases from V and 0 from J, leaving 12 bases between them. Germline CDR1 MNHEY, CDR2 SMNVEV (reference sequence).

The CDR3 DNA reads TGTGCCAGCAGCTTGCCAGACATGAACACTGAAGCTTTCTTT. This sequence encodes CASSLPDMNTEAFF. The chain joins TRBV11-2 to TRBJ1-1; D call uncertain. The CDR3 runs to 14 residues. The V end was cut by 3 bases, the J end by 0 bases, with 8 bases between. CDR1 SGHAT and CDR2 FQNNGV come from the germline V gene.

This clone is medium-sized by share. V and J are TRBV6-4 and TRBJ2-2, with 7 positions matching TRBD2. V was clipped by 0 bases and J by 7 bases; unmatched bases: 8. Germline CDR1 and CDR2: MRHNA and SNTAGT. CDR3 length: 16 amino acids. This chain's CDR3 is CASSDSNGGSGGELFF. Here the CDR3 DNA reads TGTGCCAGCAGTGACTCGAACGGGGGGTCAGGCGGGGAGCTGTTTTTT.

This chain uses TRBV7-2 with TRBJ1-1; 8 positions agree with TRBD1. Trimming removed 5 bases from V and 7 bases from J; junction bases left unmatched: 6. CDR1 SGHTA and CDR2 FQGNSA come from the germline V gene. The CDR3 sequence is 13 residues long. The CDR3 sequence is CASSRDRKGEAFF. The CDR3 bases are TGTGCCAGCAGCCGGGACAGGAAAGGTGAAGCTTTCTTT.

This chain uses TRBV4-1 with TRBJ2-5; TRBD1 aligns across 7 bases. The end of the DNA aligns better with TRBJ2-7, so the J call may be wrong. The CDR3 contains 13 residues. The V gene's germline CDR1 is MGHRA and CDR2 YSYEKL. The CDR3, as DNA: TGCGCCAGCAGCCTGGGACAGTCTTCCGAGCAGTACTTC. Translation gives CASSLGQSSEQYF.

The J gene is TRBJ2-7, the V gene TRBV25-1; maybe TRBD2 (5 bases). Trimming left V 1 base short and J 5 bases short, with 9 bases between. Germline CDR1 reads MGHDK; CDR2 reads SYGVNS. The CDR3 loop spans 13 amino acids. The CDR3, as DNA: TGTGCCAGCAGTGAATCCCCGGGGAACGAGCAGTACTTC. Translating it yields CASSESPGNEQYF.

The V call is TRBV19, the J call TRBJ2-3; 9 positions agree with TRBD2. The germline V gene has CDR1 LNHDA and CDR2 SQIVND (reference sequence). The CDR3 has 17 residues. V dropped 4 bases and J dropped 5; count of bases not matched to a gene: 13. Written as DNA, the CDR3 is TGTGCCAGTAGTAGTAAAGGGGCGGGGGGGCCGGGAGATACGCAGTATTTT. This encodes CASSSKGAGGPGDTQYF.

The chain combines TRBV19 with TRBJ2-3; TRBD1 is a possible D gene (6 bases). The CDR3 has 14 amino acids. The germline V gene has CDR1 LNHDA and CDR2 SQIVND (reference sequence). V was cut by 4 bases and J by 2 bases, with 10 bases left in between. Here the CDR3 DNA reads TGTGCCAGTAGTAAGAGGGGGAACACAGATACGCAGTATTTT. As protein: CASSKRGNTDTQYF.

CDR3 sequence (DNA): TGTGCCAGCAGTGAAGATGGGTATGGCTACACCTTC. This translates into CASSEDGYGYTF. V is TRBV2 and J is TRBJ1-2; no clear D gene. The CDR3 consists of 12 residues. The germline V gene has CDR1 SNHLY and CDR2 FYNNEI. Between the trimmed V and J ends, which lost 1 base and 5 bases, there was a span of 5 bases.

This clone is labeled large (0.1 to 1%). The sample holds other DNA sequences that translate to the same CDR3. The chain combines TRBV2 with TRBJ1-1; TRBD1 matches 7 bases. CDR3 size: 13 residues. V trimming: 5 bases; J trimming: 2 bases; junction bases outside the gene matches: 2. Germline CDR1 reads SNHLY; CDR2 reads FYNNEI. Here the CDR3 DNA reads TGTGCCAGCAGTCGGGACAGAAACACTGAAGCTTTCTTT. Translation: CASSRDRNTEAFF.

The rearrangement uses TRBV13 and TRBJ2-2; TRBD1 is a possible D gene (6 bases). Trimming took off 3 bases at V and 2 bases at J, with 16 bases between the two ends. The CDR3 loop spans 17 amino acids. CDR1 is PRHDT, CDR2 FYEKMQ, per germline (reference sequence). CDR3 DNA: TGTGCCAGCAGCTTCCTACAGGGTACTCTTAACACCGGGGAGCTGTTTTTT. This sequence encodes CASSFLQGTLNTGELFF.

This clone appeared a few times. The chain uses TRBV29-1 and TRBJ2-6; perhaps TRBD2 as D (5 bases). This CDR3 contains 14 residues. Trimming removed 6 bases from V and 4 bases from J, with 13 bases in between. The germline gives CDR1 SQVTM, CDR2 ANQGSEA. In DNA, the CDR3 is TGCAGCGTCCGACTGGACTCCGGGGCCAACGTCCTGACTTTC. Protein: CSVRLDSGANVLTF.

This clone was recorded only once. The rearrangement links TRBV7-6 to TRBJ2-3; 11 bases are a match to TRBD2. V was clipped by 5 bases and J by 8 bases; unmatched bases: 15. Per the germline V gene, CDR1 is SGHVS and CDR2 is FNYEAQ. This CDR3 is 17 amino acids long. CDR3 region: CASSPISGGASAGTQYF. In DNA, the CDR3 is TGTGCCAGCAGCCCTATTAGCGGGGGGGCGAGTGCGGGTACGCAGTATTTT.

This clone came up a few times. This chain uses TRBV11-2 with TRBJ2-1, with a weak D call TRBD2 (5 bases). Per germline, CDR1 SGHAT and CDR2 FQNNGV. V dropped 2 bases and J dropped 6 bases, with 14 bases sitting between them. CDR3 length equals 15 residues. This CDR3 reads CASSLRVDGGNEQFF. As DNA, the CDR3 is TGTGCCAGCAGCTTAAGAGTCGACGGAGGCAATGAGCAGTTCTTC.

This chain links TRBV20-1 with TRBJ2-7; D uncertain. From germline, CDR1 is DFQATT and CDR2 SNEGSKA (reference sequence). V was pared by 3 bases and J by 5 bases, with 8 bases between. The CDR3 spans 11 residues. Written as DNA, the CDR3 is TGCAGTGCTAGTACAAACAACGAGCAGTACTTC. This sequence encodes CSASTNNEQYF.

This sequence joins TRBV11-2 and TRBJ1-5, with D possibly TRBD1 on 5 matching bases. Per the germline V gene, CDR1 is SGHAT and CDR2 is FQNNGV. V was shortened by 0 bases and J by 5 bases, with 11 bases between the two germline ends. The CDR3 has 15 residues. CDR3 nucleotide sequence: TGTGCCAGCAGCTTAGAGGCCAGGGCTGATCAGCCCCAGCATTTT. It yields the protein CASSLEARADQPQHF.

The V and J genes are TRBV6-6 and TRBJ2-1, with a tentative D call TRBD1 (5 bases). The V gene lost 0 bases and the J gene lost 0 bases, with 9 bases spanning the gap. Germline CDR1 MNHNY, CDR2 SVGAGI (reference sequence). The CDR3 extends over 16 amino acids. The CDR3 bases are TGTGCCAGCAGTTACTCAAGGGGAAGCTCCTACAATGAGCAGTTCTTC. Its translation: CASSYSRGSSYNEQFF.

This chain connects TRBV10-3 to TRBJ2-5, with 8 bases aligning to TRBD1. V shed 7 bases and J 5 bases; nucleotides not matched to a gene: 9. The CDR3 runs 14 residues. Looked up from germline, CDR1 is ENHRY and CDR2 is SYGVKD. Here the CDR3 DNA reads TGTGCCATCAATGAACAGGGGGTTCGGGAGACCCAGTACTTC. Translated: CAINEQGVRETQYF.

The V and J genes are TRBV28 and TRBJ1-4; D is uncertain. Germline V gene data show CDR1 as MDHEN and CDR2 as SYDVKM. The CDR3 length is 12 residues. V gave up 2 bases and J gave up 7 bases, with 5 bases separating them. The CDR3 DNA sequence: TGTGCCAGCAGTTTACTATCTGAAAAACTGTTTTTT. It is translated as CASSLLSEKLFF. Looking up the rest from reference TRBV28 and TRBJ1-4 gives the full variable domain: DVKVTQSSRYLVKRTGEKVFLECVQDMDHENMFWYRQDPGLGLRLIYFSYDVKMKEKGDIPEGYSVSREKKERFSLILESASTNQTSMYLCASSLLSEKLFFGSGTQLSVL.